The source of this T cell receptor beta chain is a study of human thymus T cells. The CDR3 consists of 17 residues. V gave up 0 bases and J gave up 7 bases; unmatched junction bases: 14. Germline CDR1 is SGHRS and CDR2 is YFSETQ. Corrective cardiac surgery supplied the resected thymus tissue. The repertoire was sequenced with immunoSEQ multiplex PCR; TCRdb's copy has only in-frame clones and lacks some. Among fewer than 90,000 clones, around 96% were seen once, and the ten largest hold 0.031%. The sequencing input was thymus tissue. The chain recombines TRBV5-1 with TRBJ2-7; TRBD2 matches 9 bases. This TCR derives from a boy under three years old with a congenital heart defect but otherwise immunologically healthy. The CDR3 DNA follows: TGCGCCAGCAGCTTGGGACTTGCGGGAGGGCCTGTGAGAGAGCAGTACTTC. Translation: CASSLGLAGGPVREQYF. The full variable domain, completed using reference TRBV5-1 and TRBJ2-7, is KAGVTQTPRYLIKTRGQQVTLSCSPISGHRSVSWYQQTPGQGLQFLFEYFSETQRNKGNFPGRFSGRQFSNSRSEMNVSTLELGDSALYLCASSLGLAGGPVREQYFGPGTRLTVT.